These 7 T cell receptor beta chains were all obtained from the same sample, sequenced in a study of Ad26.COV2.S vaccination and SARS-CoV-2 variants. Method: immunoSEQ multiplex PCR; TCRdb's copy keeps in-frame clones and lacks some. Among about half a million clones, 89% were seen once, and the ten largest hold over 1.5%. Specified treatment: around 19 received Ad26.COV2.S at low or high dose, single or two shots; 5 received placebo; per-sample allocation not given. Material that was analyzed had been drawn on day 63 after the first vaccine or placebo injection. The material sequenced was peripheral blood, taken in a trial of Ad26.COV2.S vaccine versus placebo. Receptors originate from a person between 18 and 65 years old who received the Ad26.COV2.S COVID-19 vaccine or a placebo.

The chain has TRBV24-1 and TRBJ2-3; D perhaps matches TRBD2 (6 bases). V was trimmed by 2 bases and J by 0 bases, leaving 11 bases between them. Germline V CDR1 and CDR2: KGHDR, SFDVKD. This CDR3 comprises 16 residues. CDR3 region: CATSDYGGASTDTQYF. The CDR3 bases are TGTGCCACCAGTGATTATGGCGGGGCTAGCACAGATACGCAGTATTTT.

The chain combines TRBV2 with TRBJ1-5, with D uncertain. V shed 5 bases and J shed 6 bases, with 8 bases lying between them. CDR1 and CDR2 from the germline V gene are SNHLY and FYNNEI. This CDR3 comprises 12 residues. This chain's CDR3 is CASSYGGQPQHF. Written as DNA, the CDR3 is TGTGCCAGCAGTTATGGCGGTCAGCCCCAGCATTTT.

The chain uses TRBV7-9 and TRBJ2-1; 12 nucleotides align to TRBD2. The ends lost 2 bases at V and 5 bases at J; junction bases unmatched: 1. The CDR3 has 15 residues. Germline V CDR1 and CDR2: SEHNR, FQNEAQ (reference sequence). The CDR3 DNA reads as TGTGCCAGCAGCTTAAGACTAGCGGGGGACAATGAGCAGTTCTTC. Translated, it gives CASSLRLAGDNEQFF.

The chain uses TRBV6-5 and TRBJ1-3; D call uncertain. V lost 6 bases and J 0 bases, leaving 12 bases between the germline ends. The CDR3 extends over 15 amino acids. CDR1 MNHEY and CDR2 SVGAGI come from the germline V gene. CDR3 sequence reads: CASRPQSVSGNTIYF. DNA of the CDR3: TGTGCCAGCAGGCCGCAGAGTGTCTCTGGAAACACCATATATTTT.

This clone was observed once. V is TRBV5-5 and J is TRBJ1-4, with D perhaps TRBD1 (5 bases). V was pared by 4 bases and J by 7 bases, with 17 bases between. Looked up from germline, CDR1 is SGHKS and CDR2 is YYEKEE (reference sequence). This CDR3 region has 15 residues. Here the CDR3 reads CASSHRRETVEKLFF. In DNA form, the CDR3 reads TGTGCCAGCAGCCACCGCAGGGAAACGGTTGAAAAACTGTTTTTT.

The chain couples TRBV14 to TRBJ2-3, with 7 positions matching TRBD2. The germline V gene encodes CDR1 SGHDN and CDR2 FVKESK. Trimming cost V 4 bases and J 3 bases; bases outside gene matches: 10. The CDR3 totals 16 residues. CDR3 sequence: CASSLGLVGVTDTQYF. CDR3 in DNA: TGTGCCAGCAGCCTCGGACTAGTCGGTGTAACAGATACGCAGTATTTT.

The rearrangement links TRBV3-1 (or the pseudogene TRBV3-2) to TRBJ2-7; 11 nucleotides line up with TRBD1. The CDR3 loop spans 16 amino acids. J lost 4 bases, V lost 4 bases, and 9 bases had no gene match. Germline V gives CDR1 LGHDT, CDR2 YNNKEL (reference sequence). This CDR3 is CASSRTSGTGGYEQYF. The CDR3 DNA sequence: TGTGCCAGCAGCCGAACCTCCGGGACAGGGGGTTACGAGCAGTACTTC.